What follows are 14 T cell receptor beta chains derived from one specimen sequenced in a study of blood T cell repertoires in COVID-19. Only in-frame clones appear in the TCRdb table, and some are missing; sequencing was by immunoSEQ multiplex PCR. Here the sample spans nearly 250,000 clones, roughly 88% being singletons. Sequencing input: PBMCs or T cells enriched from blood (not recorded which). The receptor set was obtained from a woman between 45 and 65 years old who had recovered from COVID-19.

The chain joins TRBV18 to TRBJ2-7, with TRBD1 matching 7 bases. CDR1 and CDR2 (germline): KGHSH, LQKENI. CDR3 length: 14 amino acids. With 6 bases clipped from V and 4 bases from J, the junction kept 9 bases outside the gene matches. The chain's CDR3 is CASSPEGAGYEQYF. The CDR3 DNA is TGTGCCAGCTCCCCAGAGGGGGCGGGTTACGAGCAGTACTTC.

About this clone: A read error may account for a junction end that differs from germline. The V call is TRBV18, the J call TRBJ1-1; D is perhaps TRBD1 (5 bases). Germline CDR1 reads KGHSH; CDR2 reads LQKENI. CDR3 length: 16 residues. CDR3 DNA sequence: TGTGCCAGCTCACCAAGTTCGGGGGGACCGAACAGTGAAGCTTTCTTT. Translation: CASSPSSGGPNSEAFF.

The rearrangement joins TRBV3-1 (or the pseudogene TRBV3-2) to TRBJ2-7, with D perhaps TRBD1 (6 bases). Looked up from germline, CDR1 is LGHDT and CDR2 is YNNKEL (reference sequence). This CDR3 has 18 residues. The V end was cut by 1 base, the J end by 3 bases, with 22 bases between. The CDR3 DNA reads as TGTGCCAGCAGCCAAGGTACAAGTTATCAACAGGGTCACTACGAGCAGTACTTC. Protein: CASSQGTSYQQGHYEQYF.

J is TRBJ2-5 and V is TRBV7-3, with D possibly matching TRBD2 (6 bases). CDR1 is SGHTA, CDR2 FQGTGA, per germline. V was trimmed by 5 bases and J by 0 bases, leaving 16 bases between them. The CDR3 sequence is 16 residues long. The CDR3 sequence is CASSTRRTTHQETQYF. The CDR3 nucleotides are TGTGCCAGCAGCACTCGACGGACTACCCACCAAGAGACCCAGTACTTC. The complete variable domain, with remaining parts taken from reference TRBV7-3 and TRBJ2-5, reads GAGVSQTPSNKVTEKGKYVELRCDPISGHTALYWYRQSLGQGPEFLIYFQGTGAADDSGLPNDRFFAVRPEGSVSTLKIQRTERGDSAVYLCASSTRRTTHQETQYFGPGTRLLVL.

The chain links TRBV6-1 to TRBJ1-3; 7 positions agree with TRBD1. CDR1 is MNHNS, CDR2 SASEGT, per germline. V lost 6 bases to trimming and J lost 6 bases; unmatched junction nucleotides: 5. CDR3 size: 13 residues. CDR3 nucleotide sequence: TGTGCCAGCAGCAGGGGGAGTTTAAACACCATATATTTT. As protein: CASSRGSLNTIYF.

This chain uses TRBV6-1 with TRBJ2-5, with 13 bases matching TRBD2. The CDR3 contains 18 residues. Trimming at V came to 2 bases and at J to 4 bases, leaving 10 bases not matched to a gene. Germline assignment: CDR1 MNHNS and CDR2 SASEGT. The DNA of the CDR3 is TGTGCCAGCAGTGAAAGGACTAGCGGGGGAGGTAGTCGAGAGACCCAGTACTTC. Protein sequence: CASSERTSGGGSRETQYF.

The CDR3 sequence: CASSPISTDSGNTIYF. Here the CDR3 DNA reads TGTGCCAGCTCACCGATTTCGACAGACTCTGGAAACACCATATATTTT. The V and J genes are TRBV18 and TRBJ1-3; possible D gene TRBD1, 5 bases. Between the trimmed V and J ends, which lost 3 bases and 0 bases, there was a span of 12 bases. The CDR3 is 16 residues long. CDR1 and CDR2 from the germline V gene are KGHSH and LQKENI.

This clone turned up a few times. The V gene is TRBV19, the J gene TRBJ1-2; D gene unclear. Looked up from germline, CDR1 is LNHDA and CDR2 is SQIVND (reference sequence). V shed 7 bases and J shed 4 bases, with 13 bases lying between them. The CDR3 has 13 amino acids. CDR3 DNA: TGTGCCAGTACCGCGACGCGGGTCTATGGCTACACCTTC. Protein: CASTATRVYGYTF.

The chain has TRBV7-9 and TRBJ1-3; D is unclear. Trimming pared 1 base from V and 0 bases from J, leaving 7 bases between. CDR1 is SEHNR, CDR2 FQNEAQ, per germline (reference sequence). CDR3 length equals 15 residues. The CDR3 bases are TGTGCCAGCAGCTTAGACGGACTCTCTGGAAACACCATATATTTT. Protein sequence: CASSLDGLSGNTIYF.

The J gene is TRBJ2-1, the V gene TRBV27; 7 bases map to TRBD2. Losses at the gene ends were 3 bases for V and 3 bases for J; bases not matched to a gene: 5. The CDR3 has 15 amino acids. Per germline, CDR1 MNHEY and CDR2 SMNVEV (reference sequence). The DNA of the CDR3 is TGTGCCAGCAGTTTTCGACGGGGGGTCTACAATGAGCAGTTCTTC. This gives the protein CASSFRRGVYNEQFF.

The rearrangement joins TRBV2 to TRBJ1-5; D possibly corresponds to TRBD1 (5 bases). Trimming pared 7 bases from V and 8 bases from J, leaving 18 bases between. Per germline, CDR1 SNHLY and CDR2 FYNNEI. The CDR3 runs 14 residues. In nucleotides, the CDR3 is TGTGCCAGCAAGGGATCGGGGGACGGGAAGCCCCAGCATTTT. Residues: CASKGSGDGKPQHF. Full variable domain (outside the CDR3, taken from reference TRBV2 and TRBJ1-5): EPEVTQTPSHQVTQMGQEVILRCVPISNHLYFYWYRQILGQKVEFLVSFYNNEISEKSEIFDDQFSVERPDGSNFTLKIRSTKLEDSAMYFCASKGSGDGKPQHFGDGTRLSIL.

This chain uses TRBV4-3 with TRBJ2-7; tentative D call: TRBD2 (6 bases). Trimming took off 1 base at V and 2 bases at J, with 9 bases between the two ends. This CDR3 is 14 amino acids long. Germline CDR1 and CDR2: LGHNA and YSLEER. The CDR3 reads CASSQGTTAYEQYF. CDR3 nucleotide sequence: TGCGCCAGCAGCCAAGGGACTACTGCCTACGAGCAGTACTTC.

J is TRBJ2-5 and V is TRBV27; tentatively, D is TRBD2 (5 bases). Trimming removed 4 bases at V and 5 bases at J, with 17 bases between. The germline CDR1 and CDR2 sequences are MNHEY and SMNVEV (reference sequence). This CDR3 region has 15 residues. CDR3 region: CASSSLSRVWETQYF. The DNA for the CDR3 is TGTGCCAGCAGTTCCCTCTCGCGGGTTTGGGAGACCCAGTACTTC.

V and J are TRBV5-1 and TRBJ2-3, with 9 positions matching TRBD2. Germline lookup yields CDR1 SGHRS and CDR2 YFSETQ. With V trimmed by 2 bases and J by 3 bases, 4 bases remained unmatched. The CDR3 totals 15 residues. CDR3: CASSFSGSGTDTQYF. As DNA, the CDR3 is TGCGCCAGCAGCTTTAGCGGGAGTGGTACAGATACGCAGTATTTT. Looking up the rest from reference TRBV5-1 and TRBJ2-3 gives the full variable domain: KAGVTQTPRYLIKTRGQQVTLSCSPISGHRSVSWYQQTPGQGLQFLFEYFSETQRNKGNFPGRFSGRQFSNSRSEMNVSTLELGDSALYLCASSFSGSGTDTQYFGPGTRLTVL.